The rows below give T cell receptor beta chains drawn from one sample of a study of identical twins. TCRdb called the 5' RACE reads again in MiXCR, with one record for every CDR3 protein. In the table there are about 1.7 million distinct CDR3 sequences, 32% of which are singletons. Sequenced: cord blood. All receptors come from a newborn girl in good health. CDR3s leave out the opening cysteine and the closing phenylalanine or tryptophan. Fields, in order: J gene, CDR3 length, V gene, CDR3 protein.

TRBJ2-1,14,TRBV6-5,ASSYSGDRVSWEQF
TRBJ2-7,11,TRBV6-4,ASITSRGYEQY
TRBJ2-3,9,TRBV5-1,ASSPRTTQY
TRBJ2-2,13,TRBV5-6,ASSSDRESTGELF
TRBJ2-5,10,TRBV11-2,ASSFQKETQY
TRBJ2-7,11,TRBV29-1,SVVGGPWGEQY
TRBJ2-7,11,TRBV9,ASSRGVSHEQY
TRBJ2-4,13,TRBV2,ASRGQGKGENIQY
TRBJ2-3,13,TRBV20-1,SALPGGGYTDTQY
TRBJ1-2,11,TRBV6-6,ASSPGTLSGYT
TRBJ2-1,14,TRBV20-1,SARDALAGPYNEQF
TRBJ2-1,11,TRBV20-1,SARLAEHNEQF
TRBJ1-5,10,TRBV29-1,SVSISNQPQH
TRBJ2-7,13,TRBV24-1,ATSDLVTGLNEQY
TRBJ1-4,13,TRBV7-2,ASSLNPGGNEKPF
TRBJ2-1,13,TRBV5-5,ASSFSGNGINEQF
-,13,TRBV3-1,ASRQGSSGSYEQY
TRBJ1-2,15,TRBV5-1,ASSSGQGALYNYGYT
TRBJ1-1,10,TRBV5-5,ASSPFGAEAF
TRBJ1-4,16,TRBV7-9,ASSFTAVREDFNEKLF
TRBJ2-7,10,TRBV10-3,AISERTYEQY
TRBJ1-4,13,TRBV20-1,SARDGGVLNEKLF
TRBJ1-3,12,TRBV2,ASSGRFSGNTIY
TRBJ2-3,13,TRBV12-3/TRBV12-4,ASSFSRPSTDTQY
TRBJ2-7,14,TRBV6-6,ASRELGVAYGYEQY
TRBJ2-1,10,TRBV9,ASSVAPSEQF
TRBJ2-7,11,TRBV11-2,ASTLGGLNEQY
TRBJ2-1,11,TRBV5-1,ASRLTVHNEQF
TRBJ2-3,12,TRBV27,ASSVHWGTDTQY
TRBJ2-1,13,TRBV5-1,ASSLAGTSGYEQF
TRBJ2-1,12,TRBV20-1,SARDGLVYNEQF
TRBJ1-5,14,TRBV2,ASSDFPGTGYQPQH
TRBJ2-7,13,TRBV6-2/TRBV6-3,ASSRLMGLSYEQY
TRBJ1-2,10,TRBV29-1,SGLTGRYGYT
TRBJ2-3,12,TRBV5-1,ASSPASSTDTQY
TRBJ1-5,15,TRBV19,ASSMDQIVKIGQPQH
-,13,TRBV20-1,SAELPSGVSYEQY
TRBJ1-4,11,TRBV20-1,SASPRLNEKLF
TRBJ2-3,11,TRBV28,ATYRGSTDTQY
TRBJ2-2,13,TRBV20-1,SARDIRLGPGELF
TRBJ2-4,13,TRBV5-8,ASSLNSHRVASQY
TRBJ2-1,13,TRBV29-1,SVDGGQATYNEQF
TRBJ2-5,11,TRBV25-1,ASSEDAGGEQY
TRBJ2-3,16,TRBV11-2,ASSILAGGSTVTDTQY
TRBJ1-1,11,TRBV5-1,ASSVVKNTEAF